A single sample is the source of the 20 T cell receptor beta chains below, sequenced in a study of beta chain features in type 1 diabetes. Expressed TCRB transcripts were sequenced after all isolated RNA was converted to cDNA. Profiling relied on immunoSEQ multiplex PCR, and the TCRdb table lists in-frame clones only, not all of them. This table has about 320,000 clones, 11% to 15% appearing once. The material sequenced was central memory CD4+ T cells from blood. The receptors here all came from a man aged 30 to 45 in good health.

V usage is TRBV2 and J usage is TRBJ2-5; D possibly matches TRBD1 or TRBD2 (5 bases each). Deletions cut 7 bases from V and 2 bases from J, with 11 bases between. The CDR3 is 13 amino acids. Germline values: CDR1 SNHLY, CDR2 FYNNEI. CDR3 in amino acids: CASTSGRQETQYF. The DNA of the CDR3 is TGTGCCAGCACCTCGGGGCGGCAAGAGACCCAGTACTTC.

V is TRBV27 and J is TRBJ2-2, with no clear D. The V and J ends lost 6 bases and 0 bases respectively, with 8 bases between them. The germline CDR1 and CDR2 sequences are MNHEY and SMNVEV (reference sequence). The CDR3 runs to 14 residues. CDR3: CASRRDSNTGELFF. DNA for the CDR3: TGTGCCAGCAGAAGGGATTCGAACACCGGGGAGCTGTTTTTT.

This clone has a handful of counts. CDR3 nucleotide sequence: TGTGCCAGCACCTTGTTCGGGAGAGCCCCCTACGAGCAGTACGTC. Translating it yields CASTLFGRAPYEQYV. The V call is TRBV5-6, the J call TRBJ2-7, with a weak D call TRBD2 (6 bases). Germline V gene lookup returns CDR1 SGHDT and CDR2 YYEEEE. The CDR3 is 15 amino acids.

This clone has a handful of counts. The V and J genes are TRBV5-1 and TRBJ2-1; 8 bases agree with TRBD2. The CDR3 has 15 amino acids. Germline V CDR1 and CDR2: SGHRS, YFSETQ. V lost 6 bases to trimming and J lost 7 bases; unmatched junction nucleotides: 12. The CDR3 loop is CASTEGVAGTNEQFF. The CDR3 nucleotides read TGCGCCAGCACCGAGGGGGTAGCGGGGACTAATGAGCAGTTCTTC.

The chain links TRBV5-6 to TRBJ2-5; no reliable D call. The J call is doubtful: the DNA matches TRBJ2-7 better. Germline values: CDR1 SGHDT, CDR2 YYEEEE. CDR3 length: 11 residues. The CDR3 here is CASSFLYEQYF. The CDR3 DNA is TGTGCCAGCAGCTTTTTATACGAGCAGTACTTC.

This clone has a count of ten or more. The chain couples TRBV5-1 to TRBJ2-5; 10 bases align to TRBD1. Germline CDR1 is SGHRS and CDR2 is YFSETQ. This CDR3 has 16 amino acids. Trimming removed 2 bases from V and 4 bases from J; junction bases left unmatched: 8. The CDR3 region is CASSLDRGPRGETQYF. The CDR3 DNA reads as TGCGCCAGCAGCTTAGACAGGGGGCCTAGAGGAGAGACCCAGTACTTC.

The chain joins TRBV9 to TRBJ2-7; TRBD1 agrees at 7 bases. V shed 0 bases, J shed 7 bases, and the junction held 19 bases outside the gene matches. The germline V gene encodes CDR1 SGDLS and CDR2 YYNGEE. There are 18 residues in the CDR3. CDR3 in DNA: TGTGCCAGCAGCGTAGCCCTTTCACAGGGGCTTGGGGGTGTGGAGCAGTACTTC. It specifies CASSVALSQGLGGVEQYF. Looking up the rest from reference TRBV9 and TRBJ2-7 gives the full variable domain: DSGVTQTPKHLITATGQRVTLRCSPRSGDLSVYWYQQSLDQGLQFLIQYYNGEERAKGNILERFSAQQFPDLHSELNLSSLELGDSALYFCASSVALSQGLGGVEQYFGPGTRLTVT.

The DNA for the CDR3 is TGTGCTAGTGGTTTATCTGGACAGGGTAATCAGCCCCAGCATTTT. Translation gives CASGLSGQGNQPQHF. The rearrangement links TRBV12-5 to TRBJ1-5; 8 bases are a match to TRBD1. With V trimmed by 3 bases and J by 4 bases, 5 bases remained unmatched. From germline, CDR1 is LGHNT and CDR2 FRNRAP. The CDR3 runs to 15 residues. Combining the CDR3 with reference TRBV12-5 and TRBJ1-5 gives the whole variable domain DARVTQTPRHKVTEMGQEVTMRCQPILGHNTVFWYRQTMMQGLELLAYFRNRAPLDDSGMPKDRFSAEMPDATLATLKIQPSEPRDSAVYFCASGLSGQGNQPQHFGDGTRLSIL.

This clone was seen a few times. The chain recombines TRBV19 with TRBJ1-5; D gene unclear. CDR1 is LNHDA and CDR2 is SQIVND in the germline V gene (reference sequence). The CDR3 covers 14 residues. Trimming left V 1 base short and J 9 bases short, with 13 bases between. CDR3 loop: CASSIGGTVGPQHF. The CDR3 DNA is TGTGCCAGTAGTATAGGAGGTACGGTGGGGCCCCAGCATTTT.

Ten or more counts support this clone. Additional DNA sequences in this sample encode the identical CDR3. This chain uses TRBV30 with TRBJ2-5; D call uncertain. Per germline, CDR1 GTSNPN and CDR2 SVGIG (reference sequence). V lost 0 bases to trimming and J lost 4 bases, with 9 bases between them. There are 13 residues in the CDR3. This CDR3 reads CAWSVRPGETQYF. The DNA for the CDR3 is TGTGCCTGGAGTGTACGACCAGGAGAGACCCAGTACTTC.

As to this clone: The sample has other DNA sequences that encode this CDR3 too. The chain carries TRBV6-5 and TRBJ2-3; D gene unclear. Looked up from germline, CDR1 is MNHEY and CDR2 is SVGAGI. Trimming shortened V by 4 bases and J by 1 base, and 3 bases separated the two germline ends. The CDR3 runs to 12 residues. CDR3 bases: TGTGCCAGCAGTTTAGGCACAGATACGCAGTATTTT. Protein product: CASSLGTDTQYF.

The V gene is TRBV4-3, the J gene TRBJ1-1, with TRBD1 matching 12 bases. The germline gives CDR1 LGHNA, CDR2 YSLEER. Trimming at V came to 4 bases and at J to 8 bases, leaving 8 bases not matched to a gene. This CDR3 is 15 amino acids long. The CDR3 protein is CASSLNPGTGGEAFF. The CDR3 nucleotides are TGCGCCAGCAGCCTTAACCCGGGGACAGGGGGCGAAGCTTTCTTT.

This clone came up a few times. V is TRBV7-2 and J is TRBJ2-1; tentative D call: TRBD2 (6 bases). Germline V gene data show CDR1 as SGHTA and CDR2 as FQGNSA. The V end lost 5 bases, the J end lost 4 bases, and 9 bases lay between the germline ends. The CDR3 is made up of 13 amino acids. CDR3 nucleotides: TGTGCCAGCAGCATTAGCGGATACAATGAGCAGTTCTTC. This translates into CASSISGYNEQFF.

V is TRBV5-6 and J is TRBJ1-1, with a tentative D call TRBD1 (5 bases). V was shortened by 6 bases and J by 2 bases, with 11 bases between the two germline ends. From germline, CDR1 is SGHDT and CDR2 YYEEEE. The CDR3 has 13 residues. CDR3: CASTKTVNTEAFF. The DNA for the CDR3 is TGTGCCAGCACCAAGACAGTTAACACTGAAGCTTTCTTT.

This sequence joins TRBV7-6 and TRBJ2-5, with 7 bases matching TRBD1. The CDR3 loop spans 17 amino acids. Germline V gene data show CDR1 as SGHVS and CDR2 as FNYEAQ. The junction had 14 bases not matched to a gene; V was cut back by 2 bases and J by 5 bases. The CDR3 nucleotides are TGTGCCAGCAGCTTAACGGCGGCAGGGGGAGTATTTGAGACCCAGTACTTC. It translates to CASSLTAAGGVFETQYF.

In its sample, this clone was seen a few times. The V gene is TRBV5-1, the J gene TRBJ1-2; D gene uncertain. Trimming took 0 bases from V and 2 from J, leaving 11 bases between them. CDR1 is SGHRS and CDR2 is YFSETQ in the germline V gene. The CDR3 runs 15 residues. The CDR3 region has the DNA TGCGCCAGCAGCTTGGCGCCTTCCGGGAACTATGGCTACACCTTC. Protein sequence: CASSLAPSGNYGYTF.

The V gene is TRBV9, the J gene TRBJ2-2; no clear D. Germline assignment: CDR1 SGDLS and CDR2 YYNGEE. The V and J ends lost 0 bases and 0 bases respectively, with 12 bases between them. CDR3 length: 17 amino acids. The CDR3 nucleotides are TGTGCCAGCAGCGTAGCTCCTATATCCACGAACACCGGGGAGCTGTTTTTT. Residues: CASSVAPISTNTGELFF.

The rearrangement joins TRBV4-3 to TRBJ1-1, with D possibly matching TRBD1 (5 bases). The CDR3 length is 15 residues. CDR1 LGHNA and CDR2 YSLEER come from the germline V gene. The V gene lost 6 bases and the J gene lost 0 bases, with 14 bases spanning the gap. DNA for the CDR3: TGCGCCAGCAGGTCAGGGCTCAGACTGAACACTGAAGCTTTCTTT. This encodes CASRSGLRLNTEAFF.

The rearrangement links TRBV5-4 to TRBJ2-1; 7 nucleotides match TRBD2. This CDR3 has 17 amino acids. Looked up from germline, CDR1 is SGHNT and CDR2 is YYREEE (reference sequence). V shed 0 bases, J shed 0 bases, and the junction held 6 bases outside the gene matches. The CDR3: CASSLDAPSGSYNEQFF. Here the CDR3 DNA reads TGTGCCAGCAGCTTGGACGCACCTAGCGGCTCCTACAATGAGCAGTTCTTC.

The CDR3 region has the DNA TGCAGTGCCATGGACAGTCCTGAAGCTTTCTTT. Translating it yields CSAMDSPEAFF. The chain joins TRBV20-1 to TRBJ1-1, with D perhaps matching TRBD1 (6 bases). Germline CDR1 reads DFQATT; CDR2 reads SNEGSKA (reference sequence). V gave up 6 bases and J gave up 6 bases, with 11 bases separating them. The CDR3 totals 11 residues.